This is a list of T cell receptor beta chains from one sample in a study of T cell responses to AZD1222 COVID-19 vaccine. Profiled with immunoSEQ multiplex PCR; TCRdb holds only in-frame clones, not every one. The sample holds some 40,000 clones, around three quarters seen once. Source: peripheral blood, taken on day 0 of AZD1222 vaccination. These receptors came from an adult in good health. CDR3s include the opening cysteine and the closing phenylalanine or tryptophan. D genes are given only for firm matches. Rows give clone size only sometimes, using once, few, many, or a class for an expanded clone.

CDR3,DNA,D,V,size,J
CASSRTGAASGYTF,TGTGCCAGCAGTCGAACAGGGGCAGCCTCTGGCTACACCTTC,TRBD1,TRBV6-5,-,TRBJ1-2
CASSPRTSGNTIYF,TGTGCCAGCAGCCCCCGTACCTCTGGAAACACCATATATTTT,-,TRBV11-3,-,TRBJ1-3
CAWSVRGGGNTIYF,TGTGCCTGGAGTGTACGAGGTGGAGGAAACACCATATATTTT,-,TRBV30,-,TRBJ1-3
CASNQGRQETQYF,TGTGCCAGTAACCAGGGGCGCCAAGAGACCCAGTACTTC,-,TRBV19,-,TRBJ2-5
CASSSQGTGSYEQYF,TGTGCCAGCAGCTCCCAGGGGACGGGGAGCTACGAGCAGTACTTC,-,TRBV11-3,-,TRBJ2-7
CASSLVGQGNTGNTIYF,TGCGCCAGCAGCTTGGTCGGACAGGGTAATACTGGAAACACCATATATTTT,TRBD1,TRBV5-1,-,TRBJ1-3
CASSTHTGAAFQTEAFF,TGTGCCAGCAGCACCCACACTGGTGCAGCTTTTCAGACTGAAGCTTTCTTT,-,TRBV7-3,-,TRBJ1-1
CASSLVSNQPQHF,TGTGCCAGCAGTTTAGTCAGCAATCAGCCCCAGCATTTT,-,TRBV28,-,TRBJ1-5
CASSQLRGANVLTF,TGTGCCAGCAGCCAATTGCGTGGGGCCAACGTCCTGACTTTC,-,TRBV4-2,-,TRBJ2-6
CASGTTPYGYTF,TGTGCCAGCGGGACGACCCCGTATGGCTACACCTTC,-,TRBV12-3/TRBV12-4,-,TRBJ1-2
CASSPTGGEQYF,TGCGCCAGCAGCCCGACGGGCGGCGAGCAGTACTTC,-,TRBV5-1,-,TRBJ2-7
CASGGWEENQPQHF,TGTGCCAGTGGGGGGTGGGAGGAGAATCAGCCCCAGCATTTT,-,TRBV19,-,TRBJ1-5
CASSVDGGWGYGYTF,TGTGCCAGCAGCGTAGATGGGGGCTGGGGCTATGGCTACACCTTC,-,TRBV9,-,TRBJ1-2
CASNARDSYEQYF,TGTGCCAGCAACGCCCGGGACAGCTACGAGCAGTACTTC,TRBD1,TRBV7-9,-,TRBJ2-7
CASSLARGRDEKLFF,TGTGCCAGCAGCTTGGCGAGGGGGCGCGATGAAAAACTGTTTTTT,TRBD1,TRBV7-9,once,TRBJ1-4
CASRGSRLPLGAETQYF,TGTGCCAGCCGTGGCAGCCGCCTACCCCTAGGGGCAGAGACCCAGTACTTC,-,TRBV3-1/TRBV3-2,-,TRBJ2-5
CASTLGGWNGYTF,TGTGCCAGCACTCTGGGGGGGTGGAATGGCTACACCTTC,-,TRBV28,-,TRBJ1-2
CASSESGNTEAFF,TGCGCCAGCAGTGAGTCGGGGAACACTGAAGCTTTCTTT,-,TRBV10-1,once,TRBJ1-1
CASSLHGGGINYGYTF,TGTGCCAGCAGCTTACACGGAGGTGGAATCAACTATGGCTACACCTTC,-,TRBV7-2,-,TRBJ1-2
CASSLAAAGGGTGELFF,TGTGCCAGCAGCTTAGCGGCAGCGGGGGGGGGCACCGGGGAGCTGTTTTTT,TRBD2,TRBV7-2,-,TRBJ2-2
CATAGGPTRGTQYF,TGTGCCACTGCCGGAGGACCCACCCGTGGTACGCAGTATTTT,-,TRBV2,-,TRBJ2-3
CASSLTSGFAGELFF,TGTGCCAGCAGCTTAACTAGCGGATTCGCCGGGGAGCTGTTTTTT,TRBD2,TRBV11-2,-,TRBJ2-2
CASSTPTGAGTEAFF,TGTGCCAGCAGTACCCCGACAGGGGCGGGAACTGAAGCTTTCTTT,TRBD1,TRBV6-5,-,TRBJ1-1
CASSLAGEGGEKLFF,TGTGCCAGCAGTTTAGCCGGTGAGGGGGGCGAAAAACTGTTTTTT,-,TRBV28,few,TRBJ1-4
CASSDREAAGELFF,TGCGCCAGCAGCGACAGGGAAGCCGCCGGGGAGCTGTTTTTT,TRBD1,TRBV5-1,medium-sized,TRBJ2-2
CASSLTWGLNEQYF,TGTGCCAGCAGCTTGACCTGGGGGCTCAACGAGCAGTACTTC,-,TRBV11-1,-,TRBJ2-7
CASHLAGQGLSPLHF,TGTGCCAGCCATCTTGCCGGACAGGGCCTTTCACCCCTCCACTTT,TRBD1,TRBV28,-,TRBJ1-6
CASSLTTGGSPSPLHF,TGTGCCAGCAGCCTGACCACAGGGGGGTCTCCCTCACCCCTCCACTTT,TRBD1,TRBV7-6,-,TRBJ1-6
CASSQAPAWQGKDTQYF,TGTGCCAGCAGCCAAGCCCCCGCTTGGCAGGGGAAAGATACGCAGTATTTT,-,TRBV3-1/TRBV3-2,few,TRBJ2-3
CASSQAAAGGPYTGELFF,TGTGCCAGCAGCCAGGCCGCAGCGGGGGGGCCATACACCGGGGAGCTGTTTTTT,TRBD2,TRBV3-1/TRBV3-2,-,TRBJ2-2
CASRIGPSEQYF,TGTGCCAGCAGGATTGGCCCCAGCGAGCAGTACTTC,-,TRBV12-3/TRBV12-4,-,TRBJ2-7
CASAGTGLYEQYF,TGTGCCAGCGCCGGGACAGGGTTATACGAGCAGTACTTC,TRBD1,TRBV7-9,-,TRBJ2-7
CASSSMTSGKETQYF,TGTGCCAGCAGCTCGATGACTAGCGGAAAAGAGACCCAGTACTTC,-,TRBV21-1,-,TRBJ2-5
CASSLVSTGGQPQHF,TGTGCCAGCAGCTTAGTATCGACAGGGGGTCAGCCCCAGCATTTT,TRBD1,TRBV7-2,-,TRBJ1-5
CASSAGQGISGNTIYF,TGTGCCAGCAGCGCGGGACAGGGGATCTCTGGAAACACCATATATTTT,TRBD1,TRBV7-8,-,TRBJ1-3
CASTLSRGGSTDTQYF,TGTGCCAGCACCCTTAGTAGGGGAGGTTCAACAGATACGCAGTATTTT,-,TRBV7-6,-,TRBJ2-3
CASVQGGGGRYTF,TGTGCTAGTGTTCAGGGGGGAGGCGGTCGCTACACCTTC,TRBD1,TRBV12-5,once,TRBJ1-2
CAWRIAGQRNSPLHF,TGTGCCTGGAGAATAGCAGGACAGAGGAATTCACCCCTCCACTTT,-,TRBV30,-,TRBJ1-6
CASSQQISEKLFF,TGTGCCAGCAGCCAACAGATCAGCGAAAAACTGTTTTTT,-,TRBV3-1/TRBV3-2,few,TRBJ1-4
CASSLVEETQYF,TGTGCCAGCAGCTTAGTGGAAGAGACCCAGTACTTC,-,TRBV2,-,TRBJ2-5
CASSLERGPPISPLHF,TGTGCCAGCAGCTTGGAAAGGGGGCCTCCAATCTCACCCCTCCACTTT,TRBD1,TRBV5-6,-,TRBJ1-6